The entry below gives a single TCR beta chain sequence along with its context. Its antigen is unidentified. The data are from a study of cytomegalovirus exposure and HLA in healthy donors. CDR1 and CDR2 (germline): KGHSY, FQNENV. The J segment lost 1 base and the V segment lost 1 base, leaving 16 bases of the junction unmatched. The CDR3 totals 21 residues. The PCR ran on 60 Vbeta and 13 Jbeta primers. The repertoire was sequenced with immunoSEQ multiplex PCR; TCRdb's copy has only in-frame clones and lacks some. The sample comprises roughly 140,000 clones, over 75% of which are singletons, and 5.7% rests with the top ten. Study-wide points: TCR beta chains associated with HLA were, in a later analysis, more clonally expanded than equally common others. In a later analysis, CMV-associated beta chains were mostly HLA-associated, it appeared. In a later analysis, approximately 18,000 TCR beta sequences were associated with HLA alleles at 0.05 false discovery rate. The study labeled approximately 150 TCR beta chains cytomegalovirus-associated.

This clonotype was obtained from a man younger than 45 in good health and CMV-seropositive. Sequenced: PBMCs. J is TRBJ2-4 and V is TRBV16; 10 nucleotides agree with TRBD2. The CDR3 region is CASSQWLAGDQTQSAKNIQYF. CDR3 coding DNA: TGTGCCAGCAGCCAATGGCTAGCGGGAGATCAAACCCAATCGGCCAAAAACATTCAGTACTTC. Full variable domain (outside the CDR3, taken from reference TRBV16 and TRBJ2-4): GEEVAQTPKHLVRGEGQKAKLYCAPIKGHSYVFWYQQVLKNEFKFLISFQNENVFDETGMPKERFSAKCLPNSPCSLEIQATKLEDSAVYFCASSQWLAGDQTQSAKNIQYFGAGTRLSVL.